Below are 20 T cell receptor beta chains sequenced from a single sample in a study of Graves' ophthalmopathy and Graves' hyperthyroidism. The sequenced template was RNA, covering the TCR beta CDR3 region. An opening RT-PCR round employed HTBI primers and preceded a second-round multiplex PCR. MiXCR was run by TCRdb on the multiplex PCR reads, yielding one entry per CDR3 protein. The sample contains hundreds of thousands of distinct CDR3 sequences, 22% of which appear only once. The sample taken for sequencing was peripheral blood. The origin of the receptors is a woman aged 18-29 years with stable Graves' hyperthyroidism. Some clones in this sample may be carry-over from other donors' samples.

This clonotype was seen at least ten times. V gene TRBV18 combines with J gene TRBJ2-7; the match to TRBD2 covers 10 bases. Losses at the gene ends were 0 bases for V and 3 bases for J; bases not matched to a gene: 5. CDR3 length equals 16 residues. In germline, CDR1 is KGHSH, CDR2 LQKENI. CDR3 sequence reads: CASSPPSSGGHYEQYF. DNA for the CDR3: TGTGCCAGCTCACCACCGTCTAGCGGGGGCCACTACGAGCAGTACTTC.

V gene TRBV25-1 combines with J gene TRBJ2-5; 9 bases fit TRBD2. CDR3 length: 15 amino acids. Germline CDR1 is MGHDK and CDR2 is SYGVNS. The junction had 11 bases not matched to a gene; V was cut back by 9 bases and J by 3 bases. In DNA form, the CDR3 reads TGTGCCAGTACTAGGTCGACTAGCGGCAAAGAGACCCAGTACTTC. Amino acid sequence: CASTRSTSGKETQYF.

This clonotype appeared many times. J is TRBJ1-5 and V is TRBV6-5; 8 nucleotides align to TRBD1. V lost 9 bases and J lost 5; bases outside the gene matches: 12. Germline CDR1 reads MNHEY; CDR2 reads SVGAGI. The CDR3 spans 15 residues. This chain's CDR3 is CASFPRDRFDQPQHF. The DNA of the CDR3 is TGTGCCAGTTTTCCCAGGGACAGGTTCGATCAGCCCCAGCATTTT.

This clonotype was observed many times. The genes are TRBV20-1 and TRBJ1-5; no firm D call. The V gene lost 0 bases and the J gene lost 1 base, with 7 bases spanning the gap. Germline-derived CDR1 and CDR2 are DFQATT and SNEGSKA (reference sequence). The CDR3 is made up of 14 amino acids. The CDR3 DNA sequence: TGCAGTGCTAGAGATTGGGCAAGCAATCAGCCCCAGCATTTT. This sequence encodes CSARDWASNQPQHF.

The chain couples TRBV6-2 or TRBV6-3 to TRBJ2-7; perhaps TRBD2 as D (6 bases). V lost 2 bases, J lost 0 bases, and 14 bases lay in between. Germline loops: CDR1 MNHEY, CDR2 SVGEGT. This CDR3 spans 16 amino acids. CDR3 nucleotides: TGTGCCAGCAGTTACGGGGTAGCGGACCACTCCTACGAGCAGTACTTC. Protein sequence: CASSYGVADHSYEQYF.

The V and J genes are TRBV7-2 and TRBJ2-7, with D perhaps given as TRBD1 or TRBD2 (5 bases each). The length of the CDR3 is 14 residues. CDR1 is SGHTA and CDR2 is FQGNSA in the germline V gene. The V end was cut by 11 bases, the J end by 3 bases, with 20 bases between. The CDR3 here is CAWTSPGRNYEQYF. As DNA, the CDR3 is TGTGCCTGGACATCTCCGGGACGAAACTACGAGCAGTACTTC.

The rearrangement uses TRBV5-4 and TRBJ2-2, with 8 bases aligning to TRBD2. This CDR3 has 14 amino acids. Per germline, CDR1 SGHNT and CDR2 YYREEE (reference sequence). The V segment lost 0 bases and the J segment 6 bases; nucleotides outside the gene matches: 1. Written as DNA, the CDR3 is TGTGCCAGCAGCTTGGATAGCGGGGCCGGGGAGCTGTTTTTT. It translates to CASSLDSGAGELFF. The complete variable domain, with remaining parts taken from reference TRBV5-4 and TRBJ2-2, reads ETGVTQSPTHLIKTRGQQVTLRCSSQSGHNTVSWYQQALGQGPQFIFQYYREEENGRGNFPPRFSGLQFPNYSSELNVNALELDDSALYLCASSLDSGAGELFFGEGSRLTVL.

This clonotype was recorded many times. V is TRBV20-1 and J is TRBJ1-5; D is unresolved. Per germline, CDR1 DFQATT and CDR2 SNEGSKA (reference sequence). This CDR3 has 14 residues. The V gene lost 4 bases and the J gene lost 0 bases, with 10 bases spanning the gap. DNA of the CDR3: TGCAGTGCTATGGGATTTAATAGCAATCAGCCCCAGCATTTT. Its translation: CSAMGFNSNQPQHF.

Note on this clonotype: The junction does not match germline at one end; this may be a read error. The chain uses TRBV7-9 and TRBJ2-4; D possibly matches TRBD1 or TRBD2 (6 bases each). Germline-derived CDR1 and CDR2 are SEHNR and FQNEAQ (reference sequence). The CDR3 spans 17 residues. This CDR3 is CASSHTDRSLAKNIKYF. The DNA for the CDR3 is TGTGCCAGCAGCCACACTGACAGGTCACTAGCCAAAAACATTAAGTACTTC.

This clonotype was observed a few times. This sequence joins TRBV29-1 and TRBJ2-5; 9 bases are a match to TRBD2. Germline V gene lookup returns CDR1 SQVTM and CDR2 ANQGSEA. V dropped 3 bases and J dropped 4; count of bases not matched to a gene: 12. The CDR3 is 16 residues long. The CDR3 protein is CSVDIMRGGHRETQYF. CDR3 coding DNA: TGCAGCGTTGATATAATGCGGGGGGGCCATCGAGAGACCCAGTACTTC.

There are a few counts of this clonotype. The chain combines TRBV4-1 with TRBJ2-2, with TRBD1 as a possible D gene (5 bases). CDR1 and CDR2 (germline): MGHRA, YSYEKL. The CDR3 extends over 16 amino acids. With 0 bases removed from V and 1 base from J, the gap between germline ends came to 9 bases. Written as DNA, the CDR3 is TGCGCCAGCAGCCAAGAGGGGCAGGTGAACACCGGGGAGCTGTTTTTT. Translating it yields CASSQEGQVNTGELFF.

The table lists this clonotype with many counts. The V gene is TRBV12-3 or TRBV12-4, the J gene TRBJ1-1; maybe TRBD1 (6 bases). Trimming stripped 6 bases from V and 1 base from J, with 12 bases between. This CDR3 comprises 14 residues. The CDR3 DNA follows: TGTGCCAGCAGCTCCAAGGGGGGGAACACTGAAGCTTTCTTT. It encodes CASSSKGGNTEAFF.

On this clonotype itself: A read error may explain this, as a much larger clone is one base away. The chain is built from TRBV28 and TRBJ1-5; D is possibly TRBD1 (5 bases). The germline V gene has CDR1 MDHEN and CDR2 SYDVKM. V gave up 3 bases and J gave up 9 bases, with 15 bases separating them. This CDR3 comprises 14 residues. Here the CDR3 reads CASSFLGSGRPQHF. The CDR3 DNA reads as TGTGCCAGCAGTTTCCTCGGGTCAGGGCGGCCCCAGCATTTT.

This clonotype has ten or more counts. The V gene is TRBV29-1, the J gene TRBJ2-7; tentative D call: TRBD2 (6 bases). CDR1 is SQVTM, CDR2 ANQGSEA, per germline. V was trimmed by 7 bases and J by 3 bases, leaving 19 bases between them. CDR3 length equals 14 residues. The CDR3 protein is CSAARGRQGYEQYF. The CDR3 coding sequence is TGCAGCGCAGCACGGGGGAGACAAGGCTACGAGCAGTACTTC.

There are a few counts of this clonotype. This sequence joins TRBV6-1 and TRBJ1-2; a possible D gene is TRBD1 (5 bases). The V end was cut by 6 bases, the J end by 3 bases, with 14 bases between. The CDR3 spans 14 residues. Germline V gene data show CDR1 as MNHNS and CDR2 as SASEGT. CDR3 loop: CASRGEGMDYGYTF. The CDR3 region has the DNA TGTGCCAGCAGGGGAGAGGGGATGGACTATGGCTACACCTTC.

The table lists this clonotype with a few counts. The V gene is TRBV27, the J gene TRBJ2-5; 10 nucleotides align to TRBD2. CDR3 size: 17 residues. The V gene end was trimmed by 4 bases and the J gene end by 1 base; junction bases not matched to a gene: 9. Germline CDR1 MNHEY, CDR2 SMNVEV (reference sequence). The CDR3 DNA sequence: TGTGCCAGCAGTTCCGACGGAGCGGGGGGGCCCCAAGAGACCCAGTACTTC. The encoded protein is CASSSDGAGGPQETQYF.

This clonotype was counted at least ten times. V is TRBV11-1 and J is TRBJ2-5; a possible D gene is TRBD1 (5 bases). V was trimmed by 5 bases and J by 3 bases, leaving 13 bases between them. Germline loops: CDR1 SGHAT, CDR2 FQDESV (reference sequence). The CDR3 totals 14 residues. The CDR3 sequence: CASSPEQGEETQYF. The CDR3 bases are TGTGCCAGCAGCCCCGAACAAGGGGAAGAGACCCAGTACTTC. Full variable domain (outside the CDR3, taken from reference TRBV11-1 and TRBJ2-5): EAEVAQSPRYKITEKSQAVAFWCDPISGHATLYWYRQILGQGPELLVQFQDESVVDDSQLPKDRFSAERLKGVDSTLKIQPAELGDSAMYLCASSPEQGEETQYFGPGTRLLVL.

There are many counts of this clonotype. V usage is TRBV30 and J usage is TRBJ1-5, with D perhaps matching TRBD1 (5 bases). The germline V gene has CDR1 GTSNPN and CDR2 SVGIG (reference sequence). This CDR3 comprises 15 residues. The V end lost 2 bases, the J end lost 4 bases, and 15 bases lay between the germline ends. CDR3 bases: TGTGCCTGGAGTCTAGAATCGGGGCAGAATCAGCCCCAGCATTTT. Amino acid sequence: CAWSLESGQNQPQHF.

This chain joins TRBV6-5 and TRBJ1-1; no definite D call. The CDR3 covers 14 residues. The V gene's germline CDR1 is MNHEY and CDR2 SVGAGI. Trimming cost V 0 bases and J 3 bases, with 8 bases left between them. CDR3 residues: CASSYSIADTEAFF. The CDR3 DNA reads TGTGCCAGCAGTTACTCGATAGCGGACACTGAAGCTTTCTTT.

With respect to this clonotype: This could be a read error, since a much larger clone is one nucleotide away. This rearrangement joins TRBV30 to TRBJ2-7; D ambiguous. This CDR3 has 12 residues. Germline values: CDR1 GTSNPN, CDR2 SVGIG (reference sequence). The CDR3 region has the DNA TGTTCCTGGAGTGTTTTGTCCTACGAGCAGTACTTC. Its translation: CSWSVLSYEQYF. The entire variable domain, with the rest obtained from reference TRBV30 and TRBJ2-7, is as follows: SQTIHQWPATLVQPVGSPLSLECTVEGTSNPNLYWYRQAAGRGLQLLFYSVGIGQISSEVPQNLSASRPQDRQFILSSKKLLLSDSGFYLCSWSVLSYEQYFGPGTRLTVT.